The T cell receptor (beta chain) described here comes from a study of T cell responses to AZD1222 COVID-19 vaccine. Germline CDR1 and CDR2: MNHEY and SVGAGI. This CDR3 has 14 residues. The ends lost 4 bases at V and 7 bases at J; junction bases unmatched: 8. Sequencing used immunoSEQ multiplex PCR; TCRdb keeps in-frame clones, though not all of them. The sample shows 90,000 to 120,000 clones, 70% to 90% of them seen only once. The V call is TRBV6-5, the J call TRBJ1-2; 8 bases are a match to TRBD1. Specimen: peripheral blood, collected 28 days after the second AZD1222 dose. The receptor comes from an adult who received the AZD1222 COVID-19 vaccine. CDR3 nucleotides: TGTGCCAGCAGTTCCGGACAGGGTGGTCTTGGCTACACCTTC. Its translation is CASSSGQGGLGYTF.